This T cell receptor beta chain comes out of a study of OX40 agonist ivuxolimab in advanced cancers. The protocol was immunoSEQ multiplex PCR, while the TCRdb copy is restricted to in-frame clones and leaves out a portion. Here the sample spans around 45,000 clones, approximately 91% being singletons. The CDR3 sequence is 15 residues long. Per germline, CDR1 LNHDA and CDR2 SQIVND (reference sequence). The ends were cut back, 4 bases at V and 0 bases at J, with 10 bases in the middle. The specimen was CD4+ or CD8+ T cells sorted from blood, collected in a trial of the OX40 agonist ivuxolimab. The rearrangement uses TRBV19 and TRBJ1-5; D possibly corresponds to TRBD1 (5 bases). This clonotype was obtained from an adult with an advanced solid tumor such as melanoma, head and neck, liver or kidney cancer. The CDR3 spells CASSRGRDSNQPQHF. The CDR3 DNA follows: TGTGCCAGTAGTAGGGGACGGGATAGCAATCAGCCCCAGCATTTT.